This TCR beta chain is drawn from a study of blood T cell repertoires in COVID-19. Germline CDR1 and CDR2: SGHDT and YYEEEE. The CDR3 is made up of 15 amino acids. Trimming removed 4 bases at V and 6 bases at J, with 19 bases between. Cohort 3 recovery required two negative PCRs, clearance, or symptom resolution. Data came from immunoSEQ multiplex PCR; TCRdb stores just in-frame clones and leaves some out. Here the sample spans fewer than 350,000 clones, roughly 85% being singletons. Sequences were obtained from PBMCs or T cells enriched from blood (not recorded which). This clonotype was sampled from a woman between 50 and 59 years old who had recovered from COVID-19. This chain connects TRBV5-6 to TRBJ1-2; tentative D call: TRBD1 (6 bases). The CDR3 DNA follows: TGTGCCAGCAGCACGACCGGGACACCCGGAGATGGCTACACCTTC. Amino acid sequence: CASSTTGTPGDGYTF.